Presented here are 16 T cell receptor beta chains from one specimen sequenced in a study of OX40 agonist ivuxolimab in advanced cancers. Libraries were prepared by immunoSEQ multiplex PCR; TCRdb keeps only in-frame clonotypes and omits some of them. The profile shows 45,000 to 65,000 clones, roughly 86% of them singletons. The specimen comprised CD4+ or CD8+ T cells sorted from blood, sampled in a trial of the OX40 agonist ivuxolimab. Receptors were obtained from an adult with an advanced solid tumor such as melanoma, head and neck, liver or kidney cancer.

In its sample, this clone was seen a few times. Distinct nucleotide sequences in the sample also encode this CDR3. The chain is built from TRBV4-1 and TRBJ2-7, with a possible D match to TRBD2 (5 bases). This CDR3 region has 15 residues. CDR1 MGHRA and CDR2 YSYEKL come from the germline V gene. Trimming left V 0 bases short and J 4 bases short, with 13 bases between. The CDR3 sequence is CASSQDRRTLYEQYF. Here the CDR3 DNA reads TGCGCCAGCAGCCAAGATCGTCGGACTCTGTACGAGCAGTACTTC.

The CDR3 is CASSLGVQPQHF. CDR3 coding DNA: TGTGCCAGCAGTTTAGGGGTTCAGCCCCAGCATTTT. The chain is built from TRBV25-1 and TRBJ1-5; D perhaps matches TRBD1 (5 bases). The CDR3 is 12 residues long. V was trimmed by 5 bases and J by 6 bases, leaving 8 bases between them. Germline assignment: CDR1 MGHDK and CDR2 SYGVNS.

In this sample, this clone turned up a few times. The V and J genes are TRBV5-1 and TRBJ1-3, with TRBD1 identical over 8 bases. Germline V gene data show CDR1 as SGHRS and CDR2 as YFSETQ. V dropped 0 bases and J dropped 4; count of bases not matched to a gene: 6. This CDR3 contains 16 residues. The chain's CDR3 is CASSLEGTGIGNTIYF. CDR3 sequence (DNA): TGCGCCAGCAGCTTGGAGGGGACAGGTATCGGAAACACCATATATTTT.

The V and J genes are TRBV5-5 and TRBJ1-2, with D uncertain. The CDR3 has 14 residues. With 0 bases removed from V and 6 bases from J, the gap between germline ends came to 12 bases. Germline loops: CDR1 SGHKS, CDR2 YYEKEE (reference sequence). The CDR3: CASSLGLGNDGYTF. The DNA of the CDR3 is TGTGCCAGCAGCTTGGGTCTGGGAAATGATGGCTACACCTTC.

The CDR3, as DNA: TGCAGCGTTGAAGGAAGGCGGGAGGGCCTTTCCAATGAGCAGTTCTTC. Its translation: CSVEGRREGLSNEQFF. The chain couples TRBV29-1 to TRBJ2-1, with 9 nucleotides matching TRBD2. Germline V lookup: CDR1 SQVTM, CDR2 ANQGSEA. This CDR3 has 16 residues. The J segment lost 6 bases and the V segment lost 1 base, leaving 10 bases of the junction unmatched.

This clone was detected once. The J gene is TRBJ1-6, the V gene TRBV5-6; D is ambiguous. Germline V lookup: CDR1 SGHDT, CDR2 YYEEEE. CDR3 length: 14 amino acids. Trimming stripped 2 bases from V and 7 bases from J, with 10 bases between. CDR3 protein: CASSFGWGNSPLHF. The CDR3 nucleotides are TGTGCCAGCAGCTTCGGTTGGGGAAATTCACCCCTCCACTTT.

J is TRBJ2-7 and V is TRBV14, with 9 positions matching TRBD1. CDR3 length equals 15 residues. Germline CDR1 and CDR2: SGHDN and FVKESK. The ends lost 6 bases at V and 5 bases at J; junction bases unmatched: 11. The CDR3 spells CASSRAGQGLHEQYF. DNA for the CDR3: TGTGCCAGCAGTCGGGCGGGACAGGGTCTGCACGAGCAGTACTTC.

The rearrangement links TRBV9 to TRBJ2-1; possibly TRBD2 for D (6 bases). Germline CDR1 and CDR2: SGDLS and YYNGEE. Trimming stripped 3 bases from V and 0 bases from J, with 19 bases between. The CDR3 length is 18 residues. The CDR3, as DNA: TGTGCCAGCAGCGCAGGAATCTTTCGGGGGAGCTCCTACAATGAGCAGTTCTTC. Translated: CASSAGIFRGSSYNEQFF.

The rearrangement uses TRBV29-1 and TRBJ2-5; 9 bases agree with TRBD1. Germline V gives CDR1 SQVTM, CDR2 ANQGSEA. V was clipped by 4 bases and J by 4 bases; unmatched bases: 10. This CDR3 contains 15 residues. CDR3 in amino acids: CSVGTGGAGSETQYF. DNA of the CDR3: TGCAGCGTTGGCACAGGGGGCGCAGGGTCAGAGACCCAGTACTTC.

The J gene is TRBJ2-5, the V gene TRBV30; the D is unclear. Trimming removed 0 bases from V and 5 bases from J, with 7 bases in between. CDR1 is GTSNPN, CDR2 SVGIG, per germline (reference sequence). CDR3 length equals 12 residues. The CDR3 DNA follows: TGTGCCTGGAGTGTAAATTTTGAGACCCAGTACTTC. Translated: CAWSVNFETQYF.

The chain couples TRBV7-2 to TRBJ2-7; 9 bases align to TRBD2. V lost 4 bases, J lost 5 bases, and 9 bases stayed unmatched. The CDR3 runs 15 residues. Per the germline V gene, CDR1 is SGHTA and CDR2 is FQGNSA. The CDR3, as DNA: TGTGCCAGCAGCTGGGACTGGGCTAGCGGGAACGAGCAGTACTTC. Translating gives CASSWDWASGNEQYF. The whole variable domain, remainder taken from reference TRBV7-2 and TRBJ2-7, is GAGVSQSPSNKVTEKGKDVELRCDPISGHTALYWYRQSLGQGLEFLIYFQGNSAPDKSGLPSDRFSAERTGGSVSTLTIQRTQQEDSAVYLCASSWDWASGNEQYFGPGTRLTVT.

The chain recombines TRBV29-1 with TRBJ2-2; TRBD1 matches at 10 bases. This CDR3 contains 16 residues. CDR1 is SQVTM and CDR2 is ANQGSEA in the germline V gene. J gave up 6 bases and V 6 bases, and 13 bases lay outside the gene matches. The CDR3 loop reads CSVGLLGQGRSGELFF. CDR3 nucleotide sequence: TGCAGCGTGGGGCTTTTGGGACAGGGGCGTTCCGGGGAGCTGTTTTTT.

J is TRBJ2-7 and V is TRBV7-9; TRBD2 might be the D (6 bases). V was clipped by 1 base and J by 5 bases, with 15 bases between them. Looked up from germline, CDR1 is SEHNR and CDR2 is FQNEAQ (reference sequence). The length of the CDR3 is 15 residues. CDR3 nucleotides: TGTGCCAGCAGCTTAGGAACAGGCCGGGGGAACGAGCAGTACTTC. It yields the protein CASSLGTGRGNEQYF.

This clone appeared a few times. This chain connects TRBV4-1 to TRBJ1-2; TRBD1 matches 8 bases. The germline V gene encodes CDR1 MGHRA and CDR2 YSYEKL. CDR3 length: 15 residues. After removal of 2 bases from V and 4 bases from J, the junction contained 6 bases not matched to a gene. The DNA for the CDR3 is TGCGCCAGCAGCCAACTGCAGGGGACAGGCTATGGCTACACCTTC. Translated, it gives CASSQLQGTGYGYTF.

The gene calls are TRBV5-1 and TRBJ2-4; unclear D gene. Germline CDR1 is SGHRS and CDR2 is YFSETQ. The CDR3 length is 15 residues. The V and J ends lost 2 bases and 1 base respectively, with 10 bases between them. DNA of the CDR3: TGCGCCAGCAGCTTCGGAGATTCGGCCAAAAACATTCAGTACTTC. Protein: CASSFGDSAKNIQYF. The full variable domain, in which reference TRBV5-1 and TRBJ2-4 provide the parts outside the CDR3, is KAGVTQTPRYLIKTRGQQVTLSCSPISGHRSVSWYQQTPGQGLQFLFEYFSETQRNKGNFPGRFSGRQFSNSRSEMNVSTLELGDSALYLCASSFGDSAKNIQYFGAGTRLSVL.

The chain recombines TRBV30 with TRBJ1-2; D gene ambiguous. This CDR3 region has 12 residues. Trimming removed 0 bases at V and 5 bases at J, with 7 bases between. In germline, CDR1 is GTSNPN, CDR2 SVGIG (reference sequence). The CDR3: CAWSVIEYGYTF. CDR3 DNA: TGTGCCTGGAGTGTTATAGAATATGGCTACACCTTC.